These T cell receptor beta chains were read from a single sample in a study of blood T cell repertoires in COVID-19. Profiling relied on immunoSEQ multiplex PCR, and the TCRdb table lists in-frame clones only, not all of them. The sample has about 33,000 clones; approximately 89% are singletons. Sequencing was carried out using peripheral blood. These receptors originate from a human donor in a cohort sampled during active COVID-19. CDR3s include the opening cysteine and the closing phenylalanine or tryptophan. A D gene is named only where the DNA matches it firmly. Clone size is stated in some rows and not others, as once, few, many or a class when expanded.

11 | TRBJ2-3 | NA | NA | TRBV24-1 | TGTGCCACCAGTGAGGCCGATACGCAGTATTTT | CATSEADTQYF
17 | TRBJ1-6 | TRBD1 | NA | TRBV29-1 | TGCAGCGTTGGGGCCGGGACAGGGGGTCTTCGGGAATTGACCCTCCACTTT | CSVGAGTGGLRELTLHF
15 | TRBJ2-3 | NA | NA | TRBV10-3 | TGTGCCATCAGTGAGGGCCGGGAGTTAGCAGATACGCAGTATTTT | CAISEGRELADTQYF
13 | TRBJ1-1 | NA | NA | TRBV11-2 | TGTGCCAGCAGCTCGAACATGAACACTGAAGCTTTCTTT | CASSSNMNTEAFF
15 | TRBJ2-7 | TRBD2 | NA | TRBV13 | TGTGCCAGCAGCATGGACGGGGGGGCTCCCTACGAGCAGTACTTC | CASSMDGGAPYEQYF
15 | TRBJ1-6 | TRBD1 | once | TRBV28 | TGTGCCAGCAGTCCCCCGGGACAGGGGTATTCACCCCTCCACTTT | CASSPPGQGYSPLHF
14 | TRBJ2-3 | NA | NA | TRBV5-1 | TGCGCCAGCAGCGGGGGGACCCACACAGATACGCAGTATTTT | CASSGGTHTDTQYF
14 | TRBJ2-5 | NA | once | TRBV6-5 | TGTGCCAGCAGGATAACAGGAGATCAAGAGACCCAGTACTTC | CASRITGDQETQYF
14 | TRBJ2-7 | NA | NA | TRBV19 | TGTGCCAGTAGCTACGCGGGTGACTCCTACGAGCAGTACTTC | CASSYAGDSYEQYF
15 | TRBJ2-5 | TRBD1 | once | TRBV18 | TGTGCCAGCTCACCGAGACAGGGTTTACAAGAGACCCAGTACTTC | CASSPRQGLQETQYF
17 | TRBJ2-3 | TRBD2 | NA | TRBV5-1 | TGCGCCAGCAGCTCCTCCTTCCGGGGGGGCCTTGCAGATACGCAGTATTTT | CASSSSFRGGLADTQYF
13 | TRBJ2-1 | NA | NA | TRBV6-6 | TGTGCCAGCAGTTCTGGACACACCAATGAGCAGTTCTTC | CASSSGHTNEQFF
14 | TRBJ2-3 | NA | once | TRBV29-1 | TGCAGCGTTTCACCCTGGAGGAGGCCAGATACGCAGTATTTT | CSVSPWRRPDTQYF
16 | TRBJ1-6 | NA | once | TRBV20-1 | TGCAGTGCTAGTGGGGGCGGGGGGCAAGACAATTCACCCCTCCACTTT | CSASGGGGQDNSPLHF
11 | TRBJ2-3 | NA | NA | TRBV30 | TGTGCCTGGAGTGTACAAGATACGCAGTATTTT | CAWSVQDTQYF
12 | TRBJ1-1 | NA | NA | TRBV29-1 | TGCAGCGTTGTGGCGGGGAACACTGAAGCTTTCTTT | CSVVAGNTEAFF